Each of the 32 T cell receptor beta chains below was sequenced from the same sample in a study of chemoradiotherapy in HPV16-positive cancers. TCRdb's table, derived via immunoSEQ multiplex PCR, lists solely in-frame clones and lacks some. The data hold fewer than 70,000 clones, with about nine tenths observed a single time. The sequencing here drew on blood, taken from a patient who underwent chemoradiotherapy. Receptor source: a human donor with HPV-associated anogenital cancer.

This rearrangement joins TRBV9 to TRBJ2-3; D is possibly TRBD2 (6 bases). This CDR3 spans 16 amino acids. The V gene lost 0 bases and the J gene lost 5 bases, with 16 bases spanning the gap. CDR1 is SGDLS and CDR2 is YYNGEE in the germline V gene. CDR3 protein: CASSVGAVRGRDTQYF. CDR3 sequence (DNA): TGTGCCAGCAGCGTAGGGGCTGTGCGGGGAAGAGATACGCAGTATTTT.

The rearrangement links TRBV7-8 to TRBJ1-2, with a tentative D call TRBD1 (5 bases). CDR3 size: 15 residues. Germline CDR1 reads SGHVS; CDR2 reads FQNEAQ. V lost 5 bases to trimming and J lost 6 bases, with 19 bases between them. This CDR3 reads CASSRKRDVFDGYTF. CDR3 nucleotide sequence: TGTGCCAGCAGCCGCAAGCGGGACGTCTTCGATGGCTACACCTTC.

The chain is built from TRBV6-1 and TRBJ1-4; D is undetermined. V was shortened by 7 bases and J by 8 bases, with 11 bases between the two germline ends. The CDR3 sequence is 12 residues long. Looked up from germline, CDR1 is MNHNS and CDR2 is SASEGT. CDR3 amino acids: CASTTAGEKLFF. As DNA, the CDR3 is TGTGCCAGCACAACCGCCGGGGAAAAACTGTTTTTT.

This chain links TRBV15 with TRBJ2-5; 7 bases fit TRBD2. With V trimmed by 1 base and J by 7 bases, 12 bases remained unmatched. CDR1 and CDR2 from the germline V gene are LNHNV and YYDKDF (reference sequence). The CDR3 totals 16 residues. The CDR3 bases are TGTGCCACCAGCAGAGGGGCCAGCGGGGTGGAGGGGACCCAGTACTTC. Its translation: CATSRGASGVEGTQYF.

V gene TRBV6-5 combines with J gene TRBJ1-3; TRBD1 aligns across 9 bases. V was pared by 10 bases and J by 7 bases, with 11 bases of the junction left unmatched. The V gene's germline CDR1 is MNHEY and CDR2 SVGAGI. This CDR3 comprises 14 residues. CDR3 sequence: CATKPGQGWNTIYF. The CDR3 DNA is TGTGCCACAAAGCCGGGACAGGGCTGGAACACCATATATTTT.

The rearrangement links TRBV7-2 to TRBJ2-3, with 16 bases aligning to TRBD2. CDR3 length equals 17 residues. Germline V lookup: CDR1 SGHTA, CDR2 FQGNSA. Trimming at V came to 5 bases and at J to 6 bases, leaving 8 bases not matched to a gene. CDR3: CASSPGTSGRARDTQYF. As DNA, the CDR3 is TGTGCCAGCAGCCCGGGGACTAGCGGGAGGGCAAGGGATACGCAGTATTTT.

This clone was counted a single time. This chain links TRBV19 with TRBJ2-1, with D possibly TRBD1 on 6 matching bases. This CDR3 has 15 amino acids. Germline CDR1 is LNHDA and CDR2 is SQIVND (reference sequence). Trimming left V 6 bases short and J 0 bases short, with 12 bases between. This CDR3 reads CASSQGFSSYNEQFF. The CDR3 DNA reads TGTGCCAGTAGCCAGGGGTTTAGCTCCTACAATGAGCAGTTCTTC.

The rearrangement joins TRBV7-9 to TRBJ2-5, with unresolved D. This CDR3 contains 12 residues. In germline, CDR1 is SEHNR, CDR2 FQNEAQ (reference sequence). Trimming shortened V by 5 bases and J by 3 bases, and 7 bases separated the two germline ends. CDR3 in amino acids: CASSPPKETQYF. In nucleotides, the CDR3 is TGTGCCAGCAGCCCCCCTAAAGAGACCCAGTACTTC.

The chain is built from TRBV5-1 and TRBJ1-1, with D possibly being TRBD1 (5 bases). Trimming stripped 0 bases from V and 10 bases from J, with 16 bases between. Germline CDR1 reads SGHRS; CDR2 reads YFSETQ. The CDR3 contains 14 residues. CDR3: CASSLAGEGAGAFF. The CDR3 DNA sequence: TGCGCCAGCAGCTTGGCGGGGGAGGGCGCTGGAGCTTTCTTT.

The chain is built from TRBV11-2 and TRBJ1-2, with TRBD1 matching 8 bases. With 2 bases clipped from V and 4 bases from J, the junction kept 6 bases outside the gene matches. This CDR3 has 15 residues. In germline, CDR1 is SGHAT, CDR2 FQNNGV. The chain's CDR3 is CASSLTDRGGYGYTF. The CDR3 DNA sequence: TGTGCCAGCAGCTTAACCGACAGGGGAGGCTATGGCTACACCTTC. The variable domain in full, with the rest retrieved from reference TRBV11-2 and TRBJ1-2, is EAGVAQSPRYKIIEKRQSVAFWCNPISGHATLYWYQQILGQGPKLLIQFQNNGVVDDSQLPKDRFSAERLKGVDSTLKIQPAKLEDSAVYLCASSLTDRGGYGYTFGSGTRLTVV.

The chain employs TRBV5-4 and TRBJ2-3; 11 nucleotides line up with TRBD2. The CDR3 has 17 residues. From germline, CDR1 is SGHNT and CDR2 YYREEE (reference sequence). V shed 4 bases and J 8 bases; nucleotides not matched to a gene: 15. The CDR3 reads CASSVGLGSGGAGTQYF. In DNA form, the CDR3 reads TGTGCCAGCAGCGTTGGACTTGGTAGCGGGGGGGCGGGTACGCAGTATTTT.

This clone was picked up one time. CDR3 DNA sequence: TGTGCCAGCAGTGAAGCCCGGGCCTCTGGAAACACCATATATTTT. Its translation is CASSEARASGNTIYF. The chain uses TRBV2 and TRBJ1-3; D call uncertain. This CDR3 is 15 amino acids long. V was trimmed by 0 bases and J by 0 bases, leaving 6 bases between them. CDR1 is SNHLY and CDR2 is FYNNEI in the germline V gene.

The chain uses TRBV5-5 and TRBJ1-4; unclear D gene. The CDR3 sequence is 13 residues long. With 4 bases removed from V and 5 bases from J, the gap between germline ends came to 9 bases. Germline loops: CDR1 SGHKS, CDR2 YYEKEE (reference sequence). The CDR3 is CASSTPGNEKLFF. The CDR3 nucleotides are TGTGCCAGCAGCACGCCGGGGAATGAAAAACTGTTTTTT.

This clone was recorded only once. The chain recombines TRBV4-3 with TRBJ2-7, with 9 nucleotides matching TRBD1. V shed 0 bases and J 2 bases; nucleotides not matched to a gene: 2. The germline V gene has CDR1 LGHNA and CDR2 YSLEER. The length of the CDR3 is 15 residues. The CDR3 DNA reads TGCGCCAGCAGCCAAGATGGGGACAGGGCCTACGAGCAGTACTTC. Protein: CASSQDGDRAYEQYF.

Here the CDR3 DNA reads TGTGCCAGCTCACCACCCGGCGGGGGGGTCACAGATACGCAGTATTTT. It yields the protein CASSPPGGGVTDTQYF. The rearrangement joins TRBV18 to TRBJ2-3; 9 positions agree with TRBD2. V was pared by 0 bases and J by 2 bases, with 3 bases of the junction left unmatched. Germline-derived CDR1 and CDR2 are KGHSH and LQKENI. The CDR3 has 16 amino acids.

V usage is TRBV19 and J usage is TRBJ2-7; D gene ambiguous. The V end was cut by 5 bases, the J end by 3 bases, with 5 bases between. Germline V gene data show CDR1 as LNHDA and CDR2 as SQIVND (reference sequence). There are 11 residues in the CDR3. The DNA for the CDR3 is TGTGCCAGTAGTGGAATCTACGAGCAGTACTTC. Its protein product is CASSGIYEQYF.

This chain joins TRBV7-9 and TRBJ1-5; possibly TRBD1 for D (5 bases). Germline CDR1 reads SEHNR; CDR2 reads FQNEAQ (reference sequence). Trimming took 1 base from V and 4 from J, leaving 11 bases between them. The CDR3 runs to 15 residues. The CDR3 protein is CASSLDGDGNQPQHF. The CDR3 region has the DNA TGTGCCAGCAGCTTAGATGGGGACGGAAATCAGCCCCAGCATTTT.

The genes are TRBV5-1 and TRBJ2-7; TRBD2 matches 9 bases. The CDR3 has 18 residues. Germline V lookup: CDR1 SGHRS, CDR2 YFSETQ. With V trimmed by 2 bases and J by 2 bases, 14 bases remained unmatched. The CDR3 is CASSFAPGGLAGAYEQYF. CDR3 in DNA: TGCGCCAGCAGCTTTGCCCCCGGAGGGTTAGCGGGAGCCTACGAGCAGTACTTC.

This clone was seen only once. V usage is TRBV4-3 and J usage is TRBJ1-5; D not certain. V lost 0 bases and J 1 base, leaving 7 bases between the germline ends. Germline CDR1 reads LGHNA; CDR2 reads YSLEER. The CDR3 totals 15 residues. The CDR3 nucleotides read TGCGCCAGCAGCCAAGATGTCAAGAGCAATCAGCCCCAGCATTTT. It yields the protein CASSQDVKSNQPQHF.

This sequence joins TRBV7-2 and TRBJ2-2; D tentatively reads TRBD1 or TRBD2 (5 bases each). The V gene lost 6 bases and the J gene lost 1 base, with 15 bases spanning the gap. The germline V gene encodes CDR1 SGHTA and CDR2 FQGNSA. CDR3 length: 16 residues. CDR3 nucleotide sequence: TGTGCCAGCAGAGGGCGTGGGGACGTGAACACCGGGGAGCTGTTTTTT. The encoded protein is CASRGRGDVNTGELFF.

The CDR3 region has the DNA TGCGCCAGCAGCCAAGATCTGCGGGGGCCGAACACTGAAGCTTTCTTT. This codes for CASSQDLRGPNTEAFF. This sequence joins TRBV4-3 and TRBJ1-1, with D possibly TRBD1 on 6 matching bases. The V end was cut by 0 bases, the J end by 1 base, with 12 bases between. This CDR3 is built from 16 residues. The V gene's germline CDR1 is LGHNA and CDR2 YSLEER.

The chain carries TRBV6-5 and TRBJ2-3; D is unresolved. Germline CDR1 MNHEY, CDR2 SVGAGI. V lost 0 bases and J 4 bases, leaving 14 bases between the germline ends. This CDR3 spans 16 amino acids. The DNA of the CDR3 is TGTGCCAGCAGTTACTCAACCCTGGGTCGGGCAGATACGCAGTATTTT. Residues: CASSYSTLGRADTQYF.

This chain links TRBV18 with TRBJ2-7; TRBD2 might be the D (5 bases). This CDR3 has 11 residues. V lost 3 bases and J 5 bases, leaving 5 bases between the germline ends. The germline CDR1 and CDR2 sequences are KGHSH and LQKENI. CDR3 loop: CASSPRDEQYF. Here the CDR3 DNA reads TGTGCCAGCTCACCGAGGGACGAGCAGTACTTC.

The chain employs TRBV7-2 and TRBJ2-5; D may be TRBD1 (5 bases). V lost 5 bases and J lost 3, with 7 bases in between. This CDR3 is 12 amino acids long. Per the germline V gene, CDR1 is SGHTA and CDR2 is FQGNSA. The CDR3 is CASSRTKETQYF. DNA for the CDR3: TGTGCCAGCAGCCGGACAAAAGAGACCCAGTACTTC.

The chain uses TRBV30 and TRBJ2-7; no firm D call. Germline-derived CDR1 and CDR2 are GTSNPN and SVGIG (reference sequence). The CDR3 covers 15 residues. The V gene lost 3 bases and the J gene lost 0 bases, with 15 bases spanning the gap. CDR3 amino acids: CAWSQRPSSSYEQYF. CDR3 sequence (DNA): TGTGCCTGGAGCCAGAGGCCATCGAGCTCCTACGAGCAGTACTTC.

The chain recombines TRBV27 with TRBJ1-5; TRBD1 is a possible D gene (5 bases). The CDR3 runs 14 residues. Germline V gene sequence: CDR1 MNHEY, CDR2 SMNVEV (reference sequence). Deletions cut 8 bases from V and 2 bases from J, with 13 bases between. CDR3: CASAFGGGNQPQHF. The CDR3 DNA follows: TGTGCCAGCGCCTTCGGGGGAGGCAATCAGCCCCAGCATTTT.

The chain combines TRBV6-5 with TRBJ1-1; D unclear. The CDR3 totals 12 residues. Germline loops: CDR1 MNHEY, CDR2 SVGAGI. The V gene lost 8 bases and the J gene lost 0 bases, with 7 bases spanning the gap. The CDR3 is CASGVLNTEAFF. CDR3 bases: TGTGCCAGCGGAGTGCTGAACACTGAAGCTTTCTTT.

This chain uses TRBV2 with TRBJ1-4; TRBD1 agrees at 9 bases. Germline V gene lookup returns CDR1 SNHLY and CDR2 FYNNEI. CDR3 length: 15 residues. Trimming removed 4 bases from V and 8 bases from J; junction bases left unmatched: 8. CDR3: CASSGTGQGWEKLFF. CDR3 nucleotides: TGTGCCAGCAGTGGGACGGGACAGGGCTGGGAAAAACTGTTTTTT.

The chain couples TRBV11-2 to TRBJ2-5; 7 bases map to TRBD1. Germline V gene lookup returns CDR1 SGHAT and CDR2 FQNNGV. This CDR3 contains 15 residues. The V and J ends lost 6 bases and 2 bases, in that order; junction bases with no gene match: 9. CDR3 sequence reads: CASSSGQATQETQYF. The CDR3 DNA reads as TGTGCCAGCAGTTCTGGACAGGCGACGCAAGAGACCCAGTACTTC.

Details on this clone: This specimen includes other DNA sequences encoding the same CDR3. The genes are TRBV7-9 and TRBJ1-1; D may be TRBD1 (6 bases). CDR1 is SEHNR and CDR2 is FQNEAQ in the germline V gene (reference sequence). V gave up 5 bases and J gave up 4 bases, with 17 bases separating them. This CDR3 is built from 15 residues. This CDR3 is CASSLLTGGVTEAFF. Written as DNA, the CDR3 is TGTGCCAGCAGCCTGTTGACAGGAGGTGTCACTGAAGCTTTCTTT.

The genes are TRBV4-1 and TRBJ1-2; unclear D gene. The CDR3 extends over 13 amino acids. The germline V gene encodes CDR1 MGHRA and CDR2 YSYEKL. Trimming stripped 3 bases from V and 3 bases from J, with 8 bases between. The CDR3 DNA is TGCGCCAGCAGCCAGCGTCAGGACTATGGCTACACCTTC. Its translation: CASSQRQDYGYTF.

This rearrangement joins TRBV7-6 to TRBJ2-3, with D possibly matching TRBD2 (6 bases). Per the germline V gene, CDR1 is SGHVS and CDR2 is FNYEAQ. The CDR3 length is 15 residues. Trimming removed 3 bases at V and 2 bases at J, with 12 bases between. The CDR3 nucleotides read TGTGCCAGCAGCTTCCCCGGGGGAGCCACAGATACGCAGTATTTT. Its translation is CASSFPGGATDTQYF.